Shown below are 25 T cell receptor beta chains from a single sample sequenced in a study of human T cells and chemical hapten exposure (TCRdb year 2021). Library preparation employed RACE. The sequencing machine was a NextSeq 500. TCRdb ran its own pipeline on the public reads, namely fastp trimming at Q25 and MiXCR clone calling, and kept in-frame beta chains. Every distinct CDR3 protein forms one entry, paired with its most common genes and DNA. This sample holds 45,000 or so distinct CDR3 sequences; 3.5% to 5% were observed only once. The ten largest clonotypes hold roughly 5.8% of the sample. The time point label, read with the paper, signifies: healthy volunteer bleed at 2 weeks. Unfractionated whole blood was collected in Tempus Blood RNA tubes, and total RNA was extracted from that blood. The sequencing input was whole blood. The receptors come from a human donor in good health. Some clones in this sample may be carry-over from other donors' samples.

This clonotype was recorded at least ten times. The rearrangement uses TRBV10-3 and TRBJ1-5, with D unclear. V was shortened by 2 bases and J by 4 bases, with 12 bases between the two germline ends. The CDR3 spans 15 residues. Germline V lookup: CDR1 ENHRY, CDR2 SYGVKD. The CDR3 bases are TGTGCCATCAGTGAGATTCCCTGGGGTAATCAGCCCCAGCATTTT. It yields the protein CAISEIPWGNQPQHF.

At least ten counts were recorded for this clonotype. The CDR3 nucleotides are TGCAGTGCTAGAGCGGGAGCGGGAGATAGAGAGACCCAGTACTTC. As protein: CSARAGAGDRETQYF. The chain couples TRBV20-1 to TRBJ2-5; 8 bases map to TRBD2. CDR3 length: 15 amino acids. Losses at the gene ends were 1 base for V and 4 bases for J; bases not matched to a gene: 8. Germline CDR1 DFQATT, CDR2 SNEGSKA (reference sequence).

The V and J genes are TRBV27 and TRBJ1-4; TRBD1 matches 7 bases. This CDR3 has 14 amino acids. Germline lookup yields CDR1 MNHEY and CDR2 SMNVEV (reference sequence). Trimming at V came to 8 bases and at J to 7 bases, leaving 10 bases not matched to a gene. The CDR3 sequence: CASQQGGRGEKLFF. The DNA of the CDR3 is TGTGCCAGCCAGCAGGGGGGTCGGGGTGAAAAACTGTTTTTT.

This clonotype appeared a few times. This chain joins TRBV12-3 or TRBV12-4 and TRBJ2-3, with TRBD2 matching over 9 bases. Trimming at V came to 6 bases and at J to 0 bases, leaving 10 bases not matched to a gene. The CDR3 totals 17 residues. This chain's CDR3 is CASSPRASGTSTDTQYF. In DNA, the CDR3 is TGTGCCAGCAGCCCTAGGGCTAGCGGGACGAGCACAGATACGCAGTATTTT.

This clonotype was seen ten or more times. The CDR3 DNA reads TGTGCCAGCAGCTCCGTGCGGGTAGCTTCCTACGAGCAGTACTTC. It specifies CASSSVRVASYEQYF. V and J are TRBV7-8 and TRBJ2-7, with D perhaps matching TRBD2 (5 bases). The CDR3 contains 15 residues. Trimming removed 4 bases from V and 1 base from J, with 14 bases in between. Germline CDR1 is SGHVS and CDR2 is FQNEAQ.

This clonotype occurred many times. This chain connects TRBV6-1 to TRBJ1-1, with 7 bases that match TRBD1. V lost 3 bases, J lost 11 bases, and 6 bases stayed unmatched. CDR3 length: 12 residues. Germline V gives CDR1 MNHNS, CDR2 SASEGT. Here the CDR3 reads CASSDYRGSAFF. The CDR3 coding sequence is TGTGCCAGCAGTGATTACAGGGGCTCGGCTTTCTTT.

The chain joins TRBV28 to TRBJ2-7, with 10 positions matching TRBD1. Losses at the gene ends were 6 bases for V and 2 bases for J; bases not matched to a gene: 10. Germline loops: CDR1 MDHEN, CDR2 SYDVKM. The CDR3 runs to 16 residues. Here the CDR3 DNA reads TGTGCCAGCAGCCCAGACAGGGGGCGTTCCACCTACGAGCAGTACTTC. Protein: CASSPDRGRSTYEQYF.

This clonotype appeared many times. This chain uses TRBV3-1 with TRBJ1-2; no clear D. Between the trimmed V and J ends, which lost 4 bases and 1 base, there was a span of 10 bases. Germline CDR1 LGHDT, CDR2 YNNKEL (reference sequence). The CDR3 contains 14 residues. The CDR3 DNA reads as TGTGCCAGCAGCCCCCCCGCTAATAACTATGGCTACACCTTC. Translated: CASSPPANNYGYTF.

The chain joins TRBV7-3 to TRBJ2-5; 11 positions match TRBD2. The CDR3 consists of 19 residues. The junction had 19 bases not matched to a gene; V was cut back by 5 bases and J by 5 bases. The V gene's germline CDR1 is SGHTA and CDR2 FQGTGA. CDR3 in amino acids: CASSQFPVTSGSLGETQYF. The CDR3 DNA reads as TGTGCCAGCAGCCAATTCCCCGTTACTAGCGGGAGCTTGGGGGAGACCCAGTACTTC.

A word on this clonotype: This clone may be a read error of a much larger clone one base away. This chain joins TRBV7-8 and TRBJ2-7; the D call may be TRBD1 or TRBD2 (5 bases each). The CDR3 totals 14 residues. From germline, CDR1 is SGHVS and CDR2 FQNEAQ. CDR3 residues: CASSPGTVAYEQNF. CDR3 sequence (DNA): TGTGCCAGCAGCCCCGGGACGGTAGCCTACGAGCAGAACTTC.

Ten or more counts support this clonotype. The chain's CDR3 is CASSLGGAGRSGANVLTF. The CDR3 DNA reads TGTGCCAGCAGCTTGGGAGGGGCAGGCCGCTCTGGGGCCAACGTCCTGACTTTC. The V and J genes are TRBV5-4 and TRBJ2-6, with D perhaps TRBD1 or TRBD2 (5 bases each). V was clipped by 0 bases and J by 0 bases, with 13 bases between them. CDR3 length: 18 amino acids. CDR1 is SGHNT and CDR2 is YYREEE in the germline V gene (reference sequence).

CDR3 coding DNA: TGTGCCAGCAAGCGACAGGGGAGTACTGAAGCTTTCTTT. Translated: CASKRQGSTEAFF. The rearrangement links TRBV28 to TRBJ1-1, with 8 bases identical to TRBD1. The CDR3 extends over 13 amino acids. Germline V gene sequence: CDR1 MDHEN, CDR2 SYDVKM. V lost 7 bases and J lost 5; bases outside the gene matches: 6.

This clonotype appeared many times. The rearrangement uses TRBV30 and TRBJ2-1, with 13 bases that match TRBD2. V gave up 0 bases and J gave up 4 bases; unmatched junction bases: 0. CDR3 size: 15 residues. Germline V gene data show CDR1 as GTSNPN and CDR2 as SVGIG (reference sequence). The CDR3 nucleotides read TGTGCCTGGAGTGTACTAGCGGGAGGGTACAATGAGCAGTTCTTC. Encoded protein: CAWSVLAGGYNEQFF. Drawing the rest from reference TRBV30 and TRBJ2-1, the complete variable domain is SQTIHQWPATLVQPVGSPLSLECTVEGTSNPNLYWYRQAAGRGLQLLFYSVGIGQISSEVPQNLSASRPQDRQFILSSKKLLLSDSGFYLCAWSVLAGGYNEQFFGPGTRLTVL.

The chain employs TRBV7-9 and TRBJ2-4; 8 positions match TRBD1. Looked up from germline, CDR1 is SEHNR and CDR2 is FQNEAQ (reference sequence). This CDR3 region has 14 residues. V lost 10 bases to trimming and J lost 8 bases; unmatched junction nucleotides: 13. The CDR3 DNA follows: TGTGCCATTCGAACACCGGGACAGGCTTACATTCAGTACTTC. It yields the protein CAIRTPGQAYIQYF.

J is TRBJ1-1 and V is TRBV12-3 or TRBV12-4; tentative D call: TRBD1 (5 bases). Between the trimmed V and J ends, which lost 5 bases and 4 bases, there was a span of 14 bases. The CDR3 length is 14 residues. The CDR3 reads CASSTGWGGTEAFF. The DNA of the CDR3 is TGTGCCAGCAGTACTGGTTGGGGGGGCACTGAAGCTTTCTTT.

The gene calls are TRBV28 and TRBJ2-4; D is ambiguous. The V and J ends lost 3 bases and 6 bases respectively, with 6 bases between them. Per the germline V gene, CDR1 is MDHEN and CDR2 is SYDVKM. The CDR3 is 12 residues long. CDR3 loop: CASSFQLNIQYF. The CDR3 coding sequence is TGTGCCAGCAGTTTCCAATTAAACATTCAGTACTTC.

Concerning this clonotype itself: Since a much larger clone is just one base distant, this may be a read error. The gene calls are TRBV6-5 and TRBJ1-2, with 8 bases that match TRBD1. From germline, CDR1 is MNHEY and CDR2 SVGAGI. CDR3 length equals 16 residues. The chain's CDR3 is CARSYTGAGGLDGYTF. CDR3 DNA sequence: TGTGCCAGGAGTTACACCGGGGCAGGGGGCTTAGATGGCTACACCTTC.

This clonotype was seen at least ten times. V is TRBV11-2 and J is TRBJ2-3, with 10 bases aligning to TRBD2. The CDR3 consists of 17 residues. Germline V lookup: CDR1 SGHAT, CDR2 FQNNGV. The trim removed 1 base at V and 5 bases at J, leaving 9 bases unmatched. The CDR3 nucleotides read TGTGCCAGCAGCTTAGTTGGAGCGGGAGGGCCAGTAGATACGCAGTATTTT. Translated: CASSLVGAGGPVDTQYF.

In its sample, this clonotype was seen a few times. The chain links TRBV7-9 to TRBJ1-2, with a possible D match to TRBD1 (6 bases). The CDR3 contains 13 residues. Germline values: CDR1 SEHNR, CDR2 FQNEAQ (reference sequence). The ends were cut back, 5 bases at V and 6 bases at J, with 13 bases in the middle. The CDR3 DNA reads TGTGCCAGCAGCCGGGACATCAACCATGGCTACACCTTC. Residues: CASSRDINHGYTF.

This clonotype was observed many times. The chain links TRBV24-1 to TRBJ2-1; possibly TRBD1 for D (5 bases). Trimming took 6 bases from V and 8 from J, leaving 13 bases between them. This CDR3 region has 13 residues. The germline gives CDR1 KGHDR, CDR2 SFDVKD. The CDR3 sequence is CATSRIGADEQFF. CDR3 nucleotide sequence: TGTGCCACCAGTAGGATTGGGGCGGATGAGCAGTTCTTC.

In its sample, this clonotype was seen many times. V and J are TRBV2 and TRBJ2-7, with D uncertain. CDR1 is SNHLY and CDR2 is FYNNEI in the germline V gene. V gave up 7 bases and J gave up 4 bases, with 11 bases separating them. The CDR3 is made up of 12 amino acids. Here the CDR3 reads CASTIHTYEQYF. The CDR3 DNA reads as TGTGCCAGCACCATACACACTTACGAGCAGTACTTC.

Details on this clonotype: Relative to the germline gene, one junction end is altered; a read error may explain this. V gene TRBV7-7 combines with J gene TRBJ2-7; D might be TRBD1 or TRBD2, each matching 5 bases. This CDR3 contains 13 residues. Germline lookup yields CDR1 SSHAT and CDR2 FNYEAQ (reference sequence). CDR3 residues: CASSLGPGAEQYF. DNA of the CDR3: TGTGCTAGCAGCCTGGGACCGGGCGCCGAGCAGTACTTC.

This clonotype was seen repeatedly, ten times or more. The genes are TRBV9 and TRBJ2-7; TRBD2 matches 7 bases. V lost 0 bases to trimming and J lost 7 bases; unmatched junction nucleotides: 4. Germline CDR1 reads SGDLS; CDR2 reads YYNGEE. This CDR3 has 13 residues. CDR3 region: CASSVGPAGEQYF. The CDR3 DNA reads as TGTGCCAGCAGCGTAGGCCCAGCGGGAGAGCAGTACTTC.

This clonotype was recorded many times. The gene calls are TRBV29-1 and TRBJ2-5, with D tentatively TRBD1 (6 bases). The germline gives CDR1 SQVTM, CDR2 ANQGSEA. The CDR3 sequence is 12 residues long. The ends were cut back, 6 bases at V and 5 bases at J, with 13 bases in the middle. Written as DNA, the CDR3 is TGCAGCGTCCCGGGACATGGGGAGACCCAGTACTTC. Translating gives CSVPGHGETQYF.

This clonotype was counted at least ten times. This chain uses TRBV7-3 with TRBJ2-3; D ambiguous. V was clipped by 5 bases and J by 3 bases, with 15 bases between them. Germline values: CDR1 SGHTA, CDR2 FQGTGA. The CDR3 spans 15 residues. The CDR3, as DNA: TGTGCCAGCAGCCTCTTGGCCTGGGGAACAGATACGCAGTATTTT. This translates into CASSLLAWGTDTQYF.